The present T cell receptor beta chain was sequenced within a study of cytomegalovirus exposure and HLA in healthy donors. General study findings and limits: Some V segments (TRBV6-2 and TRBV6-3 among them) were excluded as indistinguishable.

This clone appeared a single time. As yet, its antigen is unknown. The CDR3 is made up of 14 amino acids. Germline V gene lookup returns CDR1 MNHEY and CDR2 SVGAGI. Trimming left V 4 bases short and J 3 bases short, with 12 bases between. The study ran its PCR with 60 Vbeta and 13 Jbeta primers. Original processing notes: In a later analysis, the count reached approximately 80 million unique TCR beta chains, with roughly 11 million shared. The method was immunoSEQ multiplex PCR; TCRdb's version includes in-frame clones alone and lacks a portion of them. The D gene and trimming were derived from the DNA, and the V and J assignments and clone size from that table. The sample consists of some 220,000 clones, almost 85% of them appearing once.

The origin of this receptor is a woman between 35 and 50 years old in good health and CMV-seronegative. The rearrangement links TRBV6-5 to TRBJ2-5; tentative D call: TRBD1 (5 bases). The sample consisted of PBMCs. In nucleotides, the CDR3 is TGTGCCAGCAGTTCCCCCAGGGCCGAAGAGACCCAGTACTTC. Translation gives CASSSPRAEETQYF.